These T cell receptor beta chains were read from a single sample in a study of cytomegalovirus exposure and HLA in healthy donors. Only in-frame clones appear in the TCRdb table, and some are missing; sequencing was by immunoSEQ multiplex PCR. The sample includes 65,000 to 85,000 clones, approximately 72% seen only once; the top ten take approximately 9%. Sequencing used PBMCs. The receptors were sampled from a woman in her forties in good health and CMV-seropositive. Both conserved end residues are part of each CDR3. D genes are given only for firm matches. Not all rows give a size; the values are once, few, many and, for expanded clones, a class.

v_call: TRBV9
j_call: TRBJ1-3
d_call: NA
clone_size: NA
cdr3_aa: CASTPADWGNTIYF
cdr3_nt: TGTGCCAGCACCCCAGCAGACTGGGGAAACACCATATATTTT

v_call: TRBV19
j_call: TRBJ1-1
d_call: NA
clone_size: NA
cdr3_aa: CASSEQQENTEAFF
cdr3_nt: TGTGCCAGTTCTGAACAACAGGAGAACACTGAAGCTTTCTTT

v_call: TRBV18
j_call: TRBJ2-6
d_call: TRBD1
clone_size: NA
cdr3_aa: CASSPETGGWGANVLTF
cdr3_nt: TGTGCCAGCTCACCAGAGACAGGGGGATGGGGGGCCAACGTCCTGACTTTC

v_call: TRBV7-3
j_call: TRBJ2-1
d_call: TRBD2
clone_size: NA
cdr3_aa: CASSPAGGSYNEQFF
cdr3_nt: TGTGCCAGCAGCCCTGCGGGGGGGTCCTACAATGAGCAGTTCTTC

v_call: TRBV19
j_call: TRBJ2-7
d_call: NA
clone_size: NA
cdr3_aa: CASRRGTGQQYEQYF
cdr3_nt: TGTGCCAGTAGGCGGGGCACGGGACAGCAGTACGAGCAGTACTTC

v_call: TRBV29-1
j_call: TRBJ2-3
d_call: NA
clone_size: NA
cdr3_aa: CSERHREYTQYF
cdr3_nt: TGCAGCGAAAGACACAGGGAGTATACGCAGTATTTT

v_call: TRBV6-5
j_call: TRBJ1-2
d_call: NA
clone_size: once
cdr3_aa: CASTQTGKYGYTF
cdr3_nt: TGTGCCAGCACCCAGACGGGAAAGTATGGCTACACCTTC

v_call: TRBV7-7
j_call: TRBJ2-5
d_call: TRBD2
clone_size: NA
cdr3_aa: CASSKAPTSGGFETQYF
cdr3_nt: TGTGCCAGCAGCAAGGCGCCGACTAGCGGGGGTTTCGAGACCCAGTACTTC

v_call: TRBV9
j_call: TRBJ1-4
d_call: NA
clone_size: NA
cdr3_aa: CASSVTDRGEKLFF
cdr3_nt: TGTGCCAGCAGCGTTACCGATCGGGGTGAAAAACTGTTTTTT

v_call: TRBV28
j_call: TRBJ1-1
d_call: NA
clone_size: NA
cdr3_aa: CASSLPVVRGLEAFF
cdr3_nt: TGTGCCAGCAGTTTACCGGTGGTGCGGGGGCTCGAAGCTTTCTTT

v_call: TRBV7-6
j_call: TRBJ2-2
d_call: NA
clone_size: NA
cdr3_aa: CASIEGTFTGELFF
cdr3_nt: TGTGCCAGCATCGAAGGGACATTCACCGGGGAGCTGTTTTTT

v_call: TRBV19
j_call: TRBJ1-2
d_call: TRBD1
clone_size: NA
cdr3_aa: CASKGTGANYGYTF
cdr3_nt: TGTGCCAGTAAGGGGACAGGAGCTAACTATGGCTACACCTTC

v_call: TRBV28
j_call: TRBJ1-6
d_call: NA
clone_size: NA
cdr3_aa: CASSLDTTLNSPLHF
cdr3_nt: TGTGCCAGCAGTTTAGACACCACCCTTAATTCACCCCTCCACTTT

v_call: TRBV6-5
j_call: TRBJ2-7
d_call: NA
clone_size: NA
cdr3_aa: CASSYESDRASYEQYF
cdr3_nt: TGTGCCAGCAGTTACGAGTCAGACAGAGCCTCCTACGAGCAGTACTTC

v_call: TRBV30
j_call: TRBJ1-2
d_call: TRBD1
clone_size: NA
cdr3_aa: CAWSAGQGGYTF
cdr3_nt: TGTGCCTGGAGTGCTGGACAGGGCGGCTACACCTTC

v_call: TRBV6-1
j_call: TRBJ1-4
d_call: TRBD1
clone_size: NA
cdr3_aa: CASLETGVEKLFF
cdr3_nt: TGTGCCAGTCTTGAGACAGGGGTTGAAAAACTGTTTTTT

v_call: TRBV9
j_call: TRBJ2-7
d_call: NA
clone_size: few
cdr3_aa: CASSVVADSYEQYF
cdr3_nt: TGTGCCAGCAGCGTAGTAGCAGACTCCTACGAGCAGTACTTC

v_call: TRBV5-8
j_call: TRBJ2-5
d_call: NA
clone_size: NA
cdr3_aa: CASSLGLGQETQYF
cdr3_nt: TGTGCCAGCAGCTTGGGACTAGGCCAAGAGACCCAGTACTTC

v_call: TRBV9
j_call: TRBJ1-2
d_call: NA
clone_size: NA
cdr3_aa: CASSVATDTQANYGYTF
cdr3_nt: TGTGCCAGCAGCGTAGCGACAGATACCCAAGCTAACTATGGCTACACCTTC

v_call: TRBV30
j_call: TRBJ1-1
d_call: NA
clone_size: NA
cdr3_aa: CAWSVGGVPEAFF
cdr3_nt: TGTGCCTGGAGTGTAGGAGGGGTCCCTGAAGCTTTCTTT

v_call: TRBV7-7
j_call: TRBJ2-7
d_call: NA
clone_size: NA
cdr3_aa: CASSSPWGEIYEQYF
cdr3_nt: TGTGCCAGCAGCTCCCCCTGGGGAGAAATTTACGAGCAGTACTTC

v_call: TRBV7-8
j_call: TRBJ2-5
d_call: NA
clone_size: once
cdr3_aa: CASSLDSGQETQYF
cdr3_nt: TGTGCCAGCAGCTTAGACAGCGGCCAAGAGACCCAGTACTTC

v_call: TRBV5-1
j_call: TRBJ1-2
d_call: NA
clone_size: once
cdr3_aa: CASSLDAGLYGYTF
cdr3_nt: TGCGCCAGCAGCTTGGATGCGGGGCTCTATGGCTACACCTTC

v_call: TRBV28
j_call: TRBJ1-4
d_call: NA
clone_size: NA
cdr3_aa: CASSLWRDNEKLFF
cdr3_nt: TGTGCCAGTTCTCTGTGGCGGGATAATGAAAAACTGTTTTTT

v_call: TRBV5-4
j_call: TRBJ2-3
d_call: TRBD2
clone_size: NA
cdr3_aa: CASSGLAELTDTQYF
cdr3_nt: TGTGCCAGCAGCGGACTAGCGGAACTCACAGATACGCAGTATTTT

v_call: TRBV9
j_call: TRBJ1-3
d_call: NA
clone_size: NA
cdr3_aa: CASSVAVVSQAGNTIYF
cdr3_nt: TGTGCCAGCAGCGTAGCTGTGGTCTCCCAGGCTGGAAACACCATATATTTT

v_call: TRBV2
j_call: TRBJ2-5
d_call: TRBD2
clone_size: NA
cdr3_aa: CASRWGLAGGRGETQYF
cdr3_nt: TGTGCCAGCAGGTGGGGACTAGCGGGGGGCCGGGGGGAGACCCAGTACTTC